The sequence of this TCR beta chain was determined in a study of blood T cell repertoires in COVID-19. Study-level information: T cells, B-cell-depleted T cells, or PBMCs supplied cDNA or gDNA.

Per the germline V gene, CDR1 is SGHTA and CDR2 is FQGNSA. Trimming pared 5 bases from V and 4 bases from J, leaving 12 bases between. The CDR3 totals 13 residues. TCRdb's table, derived via immunoSEQ multiplex PCR, lists solely in-frame clones and lacks some. The sample holds nearly 80,000 clones; over 80% are singletons and the top ten take 3.5% to 4%. V and J are TRBV7-2 and TRBJ2-7, with D perhaps TRBD1 (6 bases). The sequence was obtained from a man aged 50 or older with acute or convalescent COVID-19. The sample was peripheral blood. The CDR3 here is CASSNREKYEQYF. In DNA form, the CDR3 reads TGTGCCAGCAGCAACAGGGAGAAGTACGAGCAGTACTTC.